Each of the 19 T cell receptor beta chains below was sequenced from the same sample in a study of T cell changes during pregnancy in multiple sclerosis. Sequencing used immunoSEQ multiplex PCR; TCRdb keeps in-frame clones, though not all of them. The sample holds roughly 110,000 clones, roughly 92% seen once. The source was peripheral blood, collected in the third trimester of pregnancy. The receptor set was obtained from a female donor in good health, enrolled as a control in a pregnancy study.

Here the CDR3 reads CASSPYLRVTEETQYF. In nucleotides, the CDR3 is TGTGCCAGCAGCCCATACCTCAGGGTGACCGAGGAGACCCAGTACTTC. The chain has TRBV7-8 and TRBJ2-5; D perhaps matches TRBD1 (5 bases). Trimming took off 5 bases at V and 5 bases at J, with 21 bases between the two ends. In germline, CDR1 is SGHVS, CDR2 FQNEAQ. There are 16 residues in the CDR3.

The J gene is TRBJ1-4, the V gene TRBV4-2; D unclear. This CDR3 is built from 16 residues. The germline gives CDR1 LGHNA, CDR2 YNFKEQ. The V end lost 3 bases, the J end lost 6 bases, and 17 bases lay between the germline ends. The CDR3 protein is CASSQSPGLRDEKLFF. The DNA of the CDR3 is TGTGCCAGCAGCCAGTCCCCGGGATTAAGGGATGAAAAACTGTTTTTT.

The DNA for the CDR3 is TGTGCCAGCATGGGAGCCGAGTACCAAGAGACCCAGTACTTC. Encoded protein: CASMGAEYQETQYF. The chain recombines TRBV2 with TRBJ2-5, with D perhaps matching TRBD2 (5 bases). CDR3 size: 14 residues. CDR1 is SNHLY, CDR2 FYNNEI, per germline. V was pared by 7 bases and J by 0 bases, with 12 bases between.

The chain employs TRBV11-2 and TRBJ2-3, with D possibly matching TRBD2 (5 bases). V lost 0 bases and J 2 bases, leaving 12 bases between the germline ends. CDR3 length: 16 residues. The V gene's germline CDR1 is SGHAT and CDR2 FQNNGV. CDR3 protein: CASSLDGPGLTDTQYF. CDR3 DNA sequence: TGTGCCAGCAGCTTAGATGGCCCAGGACTCACAGATACGCAGTATTTT.

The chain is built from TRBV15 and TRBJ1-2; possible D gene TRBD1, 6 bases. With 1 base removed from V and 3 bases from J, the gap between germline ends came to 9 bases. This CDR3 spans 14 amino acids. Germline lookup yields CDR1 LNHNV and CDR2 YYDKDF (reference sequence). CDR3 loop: CATSRGGPHYGYTF. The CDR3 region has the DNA TGTGCCACCAGCAGAGGGGGGCCCCACTATGGCTACACCTTC.

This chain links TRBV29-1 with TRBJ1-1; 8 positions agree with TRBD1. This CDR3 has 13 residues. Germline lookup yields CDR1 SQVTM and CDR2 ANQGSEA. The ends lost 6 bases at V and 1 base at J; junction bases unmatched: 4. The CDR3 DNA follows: TGCAGCGTGGCAGGGGGCAAGAACACTGAAGCTTTCTTT. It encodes CSVAGGKNTEAFF.

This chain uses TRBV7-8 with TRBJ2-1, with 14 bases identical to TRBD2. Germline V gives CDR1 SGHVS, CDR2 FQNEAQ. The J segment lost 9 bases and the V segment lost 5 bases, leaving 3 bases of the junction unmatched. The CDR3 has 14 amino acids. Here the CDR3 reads CASSPGTSGGEQFF. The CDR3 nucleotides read TGTGCCAGCAGCCCAGGGACTAGCGGGGGTGAGCAGTTCTTC.

The DNA for the CDR3 is TGTGCCAGCAGCTTAGTTAGCTATGGCTACACCTTC. Translation: CASSLVSYGYTF. This sequence joins TRBV7-9 and TRBJ1-2; D is unclear. Germline assignment: CDR1 SEHNR and CDR2 FQNEAQ (reference sequence). Trimming removed 1 base at V and 4 bases at J, with 4 bases between. This CDR3 spans 12 amino acids. Full variable domain (remainder filled in from reference TRBV7-9 and TRBJ1-2): DTGVSQNPRHKITKRGQNVTFRCDPISEHNRLYWYRQTLGQGPEFLTYFQNEAQLEKSRLLSDRFSAERPKGSFSTLEIQRTEQGDSAMYLCASSLVSYGYTFGSGTRLTVV.

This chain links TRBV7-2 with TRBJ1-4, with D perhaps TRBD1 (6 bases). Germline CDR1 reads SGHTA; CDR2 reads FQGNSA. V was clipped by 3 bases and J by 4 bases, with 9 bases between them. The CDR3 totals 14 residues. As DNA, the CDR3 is TGTGCCAGCAGCTTGGGGGCTCGTAATGAAAAACTGTTTTTT. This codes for CASSLGARNEKLFF.

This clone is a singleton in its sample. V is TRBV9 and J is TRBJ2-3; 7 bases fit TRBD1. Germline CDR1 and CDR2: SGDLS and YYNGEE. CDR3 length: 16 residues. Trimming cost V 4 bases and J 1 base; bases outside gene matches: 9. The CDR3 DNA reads TGTGCCAGCAGCCCACATTTCGGACAGGGCACAGATACGCAGTATTTT. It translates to CASSPHFGQGTDTQYF.

This chain's CDR3 is CATSRAVNTEAFF. The CDR3 DNA is TGTGCCACCAGCAGAGCAGTGAACACTGAAGCTTTCTTT. The chain uses TRBV15 and TRBJ1-1; D call uncertain. Trimming cost V 1 base and J 0 bases, with 3 bases left between them. In germline, CDR1 is LNHNV, CDR2 YYDKDF (reference sequence). This CDR3 comprises 13 residues.

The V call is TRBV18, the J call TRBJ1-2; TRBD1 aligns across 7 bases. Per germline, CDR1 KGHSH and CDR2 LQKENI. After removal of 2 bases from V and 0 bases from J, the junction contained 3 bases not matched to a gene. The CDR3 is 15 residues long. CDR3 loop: CASSPADRANYGYTF. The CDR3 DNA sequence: TGTGCCAGCTCACCAGCTGACAGGGCTAACTATGGCTACACCTTC.

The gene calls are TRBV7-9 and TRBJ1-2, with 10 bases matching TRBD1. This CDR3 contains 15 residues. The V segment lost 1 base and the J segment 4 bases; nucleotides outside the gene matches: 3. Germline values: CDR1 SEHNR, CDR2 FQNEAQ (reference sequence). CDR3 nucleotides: TGTGCCAGCAGCTTAGAGACAGGGGGCAGCTATGGCTACACCTTC. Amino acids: CASSLETGGSYGYTF.

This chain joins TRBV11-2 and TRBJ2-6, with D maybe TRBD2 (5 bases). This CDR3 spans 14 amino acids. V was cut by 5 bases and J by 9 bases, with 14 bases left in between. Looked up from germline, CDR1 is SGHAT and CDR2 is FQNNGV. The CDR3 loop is CASSRGEGSNVLTF. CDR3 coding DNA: TGTGCCAGCAGCCGAGGCGAGGGTAGCAACGTCCTGACTTTC.

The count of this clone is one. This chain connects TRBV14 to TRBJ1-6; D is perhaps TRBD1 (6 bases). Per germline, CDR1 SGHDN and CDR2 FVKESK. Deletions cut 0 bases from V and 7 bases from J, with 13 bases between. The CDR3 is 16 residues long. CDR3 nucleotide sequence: TGTGCCAGCAGCCAAGACCGAGGGGGTCGCAATTCACCCCTCCACTTT. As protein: CASSQDRGGRNSPLHF.

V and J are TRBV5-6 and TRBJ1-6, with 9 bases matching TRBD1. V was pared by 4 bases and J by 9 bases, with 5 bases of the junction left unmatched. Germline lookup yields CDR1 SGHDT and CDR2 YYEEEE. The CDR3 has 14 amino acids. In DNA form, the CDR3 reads TGTGCCAGCAGCCCAAACAGGGGGCTTTCACCCCTCCACTTT. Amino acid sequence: CASSPNRGLSPLHF.

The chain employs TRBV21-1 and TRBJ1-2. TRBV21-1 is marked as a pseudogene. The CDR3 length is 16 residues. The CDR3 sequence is CASSQKGRGDFYGYTF. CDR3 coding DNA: TGTGCCAGCAGCCAAAAGGGGAGGGGGGATTTCTATGGCTACACCTTC.

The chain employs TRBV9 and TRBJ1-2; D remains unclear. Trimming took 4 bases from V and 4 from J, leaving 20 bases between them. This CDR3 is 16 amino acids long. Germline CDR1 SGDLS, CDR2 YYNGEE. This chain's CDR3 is CASSSTMAVTRYGYTF. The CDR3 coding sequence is TGTGCCAGCAGCTCGACTATGGCGGTGACCCGCTATGGCTACACCTTC.

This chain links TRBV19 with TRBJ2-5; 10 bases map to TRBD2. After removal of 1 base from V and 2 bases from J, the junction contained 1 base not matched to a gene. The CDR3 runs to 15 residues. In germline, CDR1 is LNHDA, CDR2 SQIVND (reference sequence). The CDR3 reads CASSIGSGGQETQYF. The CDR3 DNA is TGTGCCAGTAGTATAGGTAGCGGGGGGCAAGAGACCCAGTACTTC.